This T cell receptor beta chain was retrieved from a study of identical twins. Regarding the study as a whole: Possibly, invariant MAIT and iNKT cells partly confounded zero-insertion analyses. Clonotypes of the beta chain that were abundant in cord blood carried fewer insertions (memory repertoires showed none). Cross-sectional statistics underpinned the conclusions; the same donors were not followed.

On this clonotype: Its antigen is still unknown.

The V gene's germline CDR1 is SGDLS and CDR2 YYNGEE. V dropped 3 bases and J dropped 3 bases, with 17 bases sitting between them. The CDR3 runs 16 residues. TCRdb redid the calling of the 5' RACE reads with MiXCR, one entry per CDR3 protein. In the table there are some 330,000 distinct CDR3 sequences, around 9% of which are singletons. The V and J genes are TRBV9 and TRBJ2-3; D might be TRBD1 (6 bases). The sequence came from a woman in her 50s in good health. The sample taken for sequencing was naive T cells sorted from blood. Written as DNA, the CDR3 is TGTGCCAGCAGCGACGGACAGTTGTTAGGGACAGATACGCAGTATTTT. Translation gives CASSDGQLLGTDTQYF.